This T cell receptor (beta chain) was observed in a study of OX40 agonist ivuxolimab in advanced cancers. Looking at the study overall: Administration of intravenous ivuxolimab to patients occurred every 2 weeks at 0.01 to 10 mg/kg. A male proportion of about 84% was recorded, with mean age about 62 years and range 23 to 79. Overall study findings and caveats: Low normalized T-cell clonal expansion was additionally recorded for some nonresponders. The study found among the lowest clonal expansion in partial responders at 0.1-3.0 mg/kg.

Of note for this clone: No antigen is known for it.

Trimming took 4 bases from V and 2 from J, leaving 14 bases between them. The CDR3 covers 15 residues. From germline, CDR1 is MRHNA and CDR2 SNTAGT. Profiled with immunoSEQ multiplex PCR; TCRdb holds only in-frame clones, not every one. In the table there are some 86,000 clones, approximately 85% of which are singletons. The specimen comprised CD4+ or CD8+ T cells sorted from blood, sampled in a trial of the OX40 agonist ivuxolimab. This clonotype originated in an adult with an advanced solid tumor such as melanoma, head and neck, liver or kidney cancer. The V and J genes are TRBV6-4 and TRBJ1-2; D may be TRBD1 (5 bases). The CDR3 DNA follows: TGTGCCAGCAGTGGGGTTTCGGGGGTGAACTATGGCTACACCTTC. This codes for CASSGVSGVNYGYTF.